This T cell receptor (beta chain) came from a study of T cells in Graves' hyperthyroidism and ophthalmopathy. General study points: With a median lead of about 6.9 months before onset, the model predicted ophthalmopathy. Blood held most thyroid clonotypes expanded above 0.001 frequency.

In regard to this clonotype: The target antigen is unknown.

Template material for amplifying TCR beta CDR3 regions consisted of RNA transcripts. The HTBI primer set drove a first-round RT-PCR of the TCR CDR3. TCRdb used MiXCR to reprocess the multiplex PCR reads, holding one entry per CDR3 protein. The table shows under 350,000 distinct CDR3 sequences, with roughly 20% occurring only once. The diagnostic basis comprised clinical symptoms, serum thyroxine and TRAb, thyroid ultrasound and orbital computed tomography. V was pared by 1 base and J by 1 base, with 7 bases of the junction left unmatched. The germline V gene encodes CDR1 PRHDT and CDR2 FYEKMQ (reference sequence). CDR3 length: 16 residues.

The sequencing sample was made of blood. The TCR sequence derives from a woman aged 45-59 years with Graves' hyperthyroidism. This chain connects TRBV13 to TRBJ2-7; 7 bases line up with TRBD2. CDR3 loop: CASSLEGGSQSYEQYF. The CDR3 coding sequence is TGTGCCAGCAGCTTAGAGGGCGGGAGTCAATCCTACGAGCAGTACTTC.